The clone carrying this T cell receptor beta chain was seen once. The protocol was immunoSEQ multiplex PCR, while the TCRdb copy is restricted to in-frame clones and leaves out a portion. The sample carries 86,000 or so clones, just over 90% recorded once. These data are taken from a study of T cell responses to AZD1222 COVID-19 vaccine. Germline CDR1 reads LGHDT; CDR2 reads YNNKEL (reference sequence). There are 18 residues in the CDR3. The ends were cut back, 1 base at V and 7 bases at J, with 25 bases in the middle. This chain joins TRBV3-1 (or the pseudogene TRBV3-2) and TRBJ1-2, with a possible D match to TRBD1 (5 bases). The sample here was peripheral blood, taken on day 0 of MenACWY control vaccination. This receptor was obtained from an adult in good health. CDR3 loop: CASSQVVGFSDMGGGYTF. CDR3 sequence (DNA): TGTGCCAGCAGCCAAGTTGTCGGGTTCTCGGACATGGGCGGTGGCTACACCTTC.